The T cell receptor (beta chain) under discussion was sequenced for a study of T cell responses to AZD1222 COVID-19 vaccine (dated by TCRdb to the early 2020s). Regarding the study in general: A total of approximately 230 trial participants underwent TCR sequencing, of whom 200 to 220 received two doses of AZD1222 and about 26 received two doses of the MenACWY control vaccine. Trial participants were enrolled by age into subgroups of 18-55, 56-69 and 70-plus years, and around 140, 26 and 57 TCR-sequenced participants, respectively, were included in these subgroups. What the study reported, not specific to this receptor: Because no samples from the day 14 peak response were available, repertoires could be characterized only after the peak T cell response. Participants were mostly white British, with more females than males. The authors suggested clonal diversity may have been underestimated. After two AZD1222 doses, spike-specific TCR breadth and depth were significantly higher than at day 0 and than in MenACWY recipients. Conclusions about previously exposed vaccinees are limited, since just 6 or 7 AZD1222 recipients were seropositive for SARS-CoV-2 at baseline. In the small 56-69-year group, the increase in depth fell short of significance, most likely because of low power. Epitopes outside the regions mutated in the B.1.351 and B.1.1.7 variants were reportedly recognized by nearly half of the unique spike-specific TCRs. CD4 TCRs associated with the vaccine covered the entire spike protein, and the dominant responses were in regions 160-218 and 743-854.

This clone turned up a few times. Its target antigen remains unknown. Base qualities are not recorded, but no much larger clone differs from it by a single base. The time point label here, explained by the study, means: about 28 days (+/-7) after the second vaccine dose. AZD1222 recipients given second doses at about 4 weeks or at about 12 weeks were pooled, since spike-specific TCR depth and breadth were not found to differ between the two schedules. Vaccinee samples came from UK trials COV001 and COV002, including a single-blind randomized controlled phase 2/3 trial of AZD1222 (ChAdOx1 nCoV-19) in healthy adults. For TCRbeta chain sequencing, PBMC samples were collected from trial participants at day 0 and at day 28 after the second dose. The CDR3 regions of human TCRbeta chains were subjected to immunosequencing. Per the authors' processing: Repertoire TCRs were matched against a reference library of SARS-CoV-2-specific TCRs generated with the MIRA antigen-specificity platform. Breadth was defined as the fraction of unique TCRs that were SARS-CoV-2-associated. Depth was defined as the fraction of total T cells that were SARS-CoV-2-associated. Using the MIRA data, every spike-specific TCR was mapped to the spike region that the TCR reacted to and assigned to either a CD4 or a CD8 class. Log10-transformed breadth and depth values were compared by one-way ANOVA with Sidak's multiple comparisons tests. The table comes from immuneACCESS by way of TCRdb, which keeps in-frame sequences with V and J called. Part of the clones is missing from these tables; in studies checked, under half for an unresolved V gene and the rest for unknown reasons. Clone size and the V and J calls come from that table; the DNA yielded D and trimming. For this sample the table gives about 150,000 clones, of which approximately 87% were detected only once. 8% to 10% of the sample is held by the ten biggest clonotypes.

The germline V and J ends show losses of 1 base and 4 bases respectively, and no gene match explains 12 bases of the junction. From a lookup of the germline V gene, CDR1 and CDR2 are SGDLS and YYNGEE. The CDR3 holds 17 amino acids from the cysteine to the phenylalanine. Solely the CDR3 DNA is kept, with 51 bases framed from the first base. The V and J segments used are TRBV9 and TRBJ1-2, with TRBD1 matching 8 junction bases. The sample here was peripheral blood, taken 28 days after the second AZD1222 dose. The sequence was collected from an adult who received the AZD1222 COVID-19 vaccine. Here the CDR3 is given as CASSVSYGQGGSYGYTF. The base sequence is TGTGCCAGCAGCGTAAGTTACGGACAGGGAGGATCCTATGGCTACACCTTC.